This entry describes one T cell receptor (beta chain). What it binds is not known. A read error may account for a junction end that differs from germline. The data belong to a study of OX40 agonist ivuxolimab in advanced cancers. Findings of the study overall: The study observed clonal expansion of CD4+ and CD8+ blood T cells by week 6 at 0.1 to 3.0 mg/kg.

This table comes from immunoSEQ multiplex PCR, and its TCRdb copy is limited to in-frame clones, with some not included. The sample has tens of thousands of clones, roughly 85% seen once. From germline, CDR1 is SSHAT and CDR2 FNYEAQ (reference sequence). This CDR3 spans 13 amino acids. The sample was CD4+ or CD8+ T cells sorted from blood, taken in a trial of the OX40 agonist ivuxolimab. The chain is built from TRBV7-7 and TRBJ2-1, with a possible D match to TRBD1 (5 bases). This receptor was obtained from an adult with an advanced solid tumor such as melanoma, head and neck, liver or kidney cancer. As DNA, the CDR3 is TGTGCTAGCAGCTTAGACAGTAACAATGAGCAGTTCTTC. It translates to CASSLDSNNEQFF.